These T cell receptor beta chains were read from a single sample in a study of CD8 T cells in ankylosing spondylitis. TCRdb re-analysed the 5' RACE reads in MiXCR, keeping a single row per CDR3 protein. The sample holds about 460,000 distinct CDR3 sequences; under 5.5% are singletons and the top ten take around 3.4%. Sequencing was carried out using blood, either unsorted or a sorted T cell fraction (not recorded which). These receptors originate from a male donor with ankylosing spondylitis. Both conserved end residues are part of each CDR3. A D gene is named only where the DNA matches it firmly. Clone size appears in some rows only: once, few, many, or a class for an expanded clone.

j_gene: TRBJ1-2; abundance: many; d_gene: NA; v_gene: TRBV7-9; CDR3aa: CASSSSSQYFSYGYTF; CDR3nt: TGTGCCAGCAGCTCCAGCTCTCAGTACTTTTCATATGGCTACACCTTC
j_gene: TRBJ2-7; abundance: many; d_gene: NA; v_gene: TRBV7-7; CDR3aa: CASSSGQAPYEQYF; CDR3nt: TGTGCTAGCAGCTCTGGCCAGGCCCCCTACGAGCAGTACTTC
j_gene: TRBJ2-6; abundance: many; d_gene: NA; v_gene: TRBV28; CDR3aa: CASSLWSGANVLTF; CDR3nt: TGTGCCAGCAGTTTATGGTCTGGGGCCAACGTCCTGACTTTC
j_gene: TRBJ2-5; abundance: NA; d_gene: TRBD2; v_gene: TRBV5-8; CDR3aa: CASSLSWGGGQETQYF; CDR3nt: TGTGCCAGCAGCTTATCGTGGGGCGGGGGACAAGAGACCCAGTACTTC
j_gene: TRBJ2-2; abundance: many; d_gene: TRBD2; v_gene: TRBV5-1; CDR3aa: CASSLWLAGVQIGELFF; CDR3nt: TGCGCCAGCAGCTTGTGGCTAGCGGGAGTGCAGATCGGGGAGCTGTTTTTT
j_gene: TRBJ2-1; abundance: many; d_gene: NA; v_gene: TRBV7-2; CDR3aa: CASSLTISYNEQFF; CDR3nt: TGTGCCAGCAGCTTGACGATCTCCTACAATGAGCAGTTCTTC
j_gene: TRBJ2-1; abundance: many; d_gene: TRBD2; v_gene: TRBV2; CDR3aa: CASSEAGGLGYNEQFF; CDR3nt: TGTGCCAGCAGTGAAGCGGGGGGACTAGGGTACAATGAGCAGTTCTTC
j_gene: TRBJ2-1; abundance: many; d_gene: NA; v_gene: TRBV5-1; CDR3aa: CASSFVGASYNEQFF; CDR3nt: TGCGCCAGCAGCTTCGTCGGGGCCTCCTACAATGAGCAGTTCTTC
j_gene: TRBJ2-1; abundance: many; d_gene: NA; v_gene: TRBV28; CDR3aa: CASSRRQAWTEQFF; CDR3nt: TGTGCCAGCAGTCGTCGACAGGCCTGGACTGAGCAGTTCTTC
j_gene: TRBJ1-5; abundance: many; d_gene: TRBD1; v_gene: TRBV12-3/TRBV12-4; CDR3aa: CASAFTGTVNQPQHF; CDR3nt: TGTGCCAGCGCGTTTACCGGGACAGTCAATCAGCCCCAGCATTTT
j_gene: TRBJ1-1; abundance: many; d_gene: NA; v_gene: TRBV20-1; CDR3aa: CSARGRGGEAEAFF; CDR3nt: TGCAGTGCTAGAGGCCGCGGGGGGGAGGCTGAAGCTTTCTTT
j_gene: TRBJ2-1; abundance: many; d_gene: NA; v_gene: TRBV29-1; CDR3aa: CSVVEQPGNEQFF; CDR3nt: TGCAGCGTTGTTGAACAGCCCGGGAATGAGCAGTTCTTC
j_gene: TRBJ2-1; abundance: few; d_gene: TRBD2; v_gene: TRBV10-3; CDR3aa: CATAGGGVDSYNEQFF; CDR3nt: TGTGCCACCGCCGGGGGGGGAGTTGATTCCTACAATGAGCAGTTCTTC
j_gene: TRBJ2-3; abundance: NA; d_gene: NA; v_gene: TRBV29-1; CDR3aa: CSVEQGRTDTQYF; CDR3nt: TGCAGCGTTGAACAGGGGAGGACAGATACGCAGTATTTT
j_gene: TRBJ1-6; abundance: many; d_gene: NA; v_gene: TRBV5-1; CDR3aa: CASSLGQSNSPLHF; CDR3nt: TGCGCCAGCAGCTTGGGACAGTCAAATTCACCCCTCCACTTT
j_gene: TRBJ2-1; abundance: NA; d_gene: NA; v_gene: TRBV12-3/TRBV12-4; CDR3aa: CASSSRTVYNEQFF; CDR3nt: TGTGCCAGCAGTTCCCGGACGGTTTACAATGAGCAGTTCTTC
j_gene: TRBJ2-7; abundance: many; d_gene: TRBD1; v_gene: TRBV7-9; CDR3aa: CASSRTGGHEQYF; CDR3nt: TGTGCCAGCAGCCGGACAGGGGGTCACGAGCAGTACTTC
j_gene: TRBJ2-4; abundance: many; d_gene: NA; v_gene: TRBV20-1; CDR3aa: CSARGQTAKNIQYF; CDR3nt: TGCAGTGCTAGAGGGCAGACAGCCAAAAACATTCAGTACTTC
j_gene: TRBJ1-2; abundance: many; d_gene: NA; v_gene: TRBV20-1; CDR3aa: CSSVLNGYTF; CDR3nt: TGCAGTTCCGTTTTGAATGGCTACACCTTC
j_gene: TRBJ1-1; abundance: many; d_gene: NA; v_gene: TRBV4-2; CDR3aa: CASSQDEYGNTEAFF; CDR3nt: TGTGCCAGCAGCCAAGATGAATACGGGAACACTGAAGCTTTCTTT
j_gene: TRBJ2-3; abundance: NA; d_gene: NA; v_gene: TRBV5-1; CDR3aa: CASSLTGNFGGTQYF; CDR3nt: TGCGCCAGCAGCTTGACCGGGAACTTTGGGGGTACGCAGTATTTT
j_gene: TRBJ2-3; abundance: many; d_gene: NA; v_gene: TRBV28; CDR3aa: CASKRGYSTDTQYF; CDR3nt: TGTGCCAGCAAACGGGGTTATAGCACAGATACGCAGTATTTT
j_gene: TRBJ2-3; abundance: many; d_gene: NA; v_gene: TRBV28; CDR3aa: CASSLEIVSTDTQYF; CDR3nt: TGTGCCAGCAGTTTAGAAATAGTTAGCACAGATACGCAGTATTTT
j_gene: TRBJ2-1; abundance: few; d_gene: NA; v_gene: TRBV9; CDR3aa: CASSVSRTDRRFF; CDR3nt: TGTGCCAGCAGCGTCAGCCGGACAGACCGGAGGTTCTTC
j_gene: TRBJ2-1; abundance: many; d_gene: TRBD2; v_gene: TRBV20-1; CDR3aa: CSAISGNYNEQFF; CDR3nt: TGCAGTGCTATAAGCGGGAACTACAATGAGCAGTTCTTC
j_gene: TRBJ1-1; abundance: many; d_gene: NA; v_gene: TRBV4-3; CDR3aa: CASSPRVGRDTEAFF; CDR3nt: TGCGCCAGCAGCCCTCGGGTGGGAAGGGATACTGAAGCTTTCTTT
j_gene: TRBJ2-1; abundance: many; d_gene: NA; v_gene: TRBV5-1; CDR3aa: CASASRTANNEQFF; CDR3nt: TGCGCCAGCGCTTCCCGGACCGCGAACAATGAGCAGTTCTTC
j_gene: TRBJ1-1; abundance: many; d_gene: NA; v_gene: TRBV25-1; CDR3aa: CASSVRRSGRTEAFF; CDR3nt: TGTGCCAGCAGTGTACGGCGATCGGGCAGAACTGAAGCTTTCTTT
j_gene: TRBJ2-1; abundance: many; d_gene: NA; v_gene: TRBV9; CDR3aa: CASSVYGENNEQFF; CDR3nt: TGTGCCAGCAGCGTATACGGGGAGAACAATGAGCAGTTCTTC
j_gene: TRBJ1-4; abundance: many; d_gene: NA; v_gene: TRBV6-5; CDR3aa: CASSYSRVGATNEKLFF; CDR3nt: TGTGCCAGCAGTTACTCTCGGGTCGGGGCAACTAATGAAAAACTGTTTTTT
j_gene: TRBJ2-7; abundance: many; d_gene: NA; v_gene: TRBV12-3/TRBV12-4; CDR3aa: CASRRWGDSYEQYF; CDR3nt: TGTGCCAGCCGGCGTTGGGGGGACTCCTACGAGCAGTACTTC
j_gene: TRBJ1-5; abundance: many; d_gene: NA; v_gene: TRBV20-1; CDR3aa: CSARGTGFKQPQHF; CDR3nt: TGCAGTGCTAGGGGCACAGGGTTCAAGCAGCCCCAGCATTTT
j_gene: TRBJ1-1; abundance: many; d_gene: NA; v_gene: TRBV20-1; CDR3aa: CSALREGPEAFF; CDR3nt: TGCAGTGCTCTCCGCGAGGGGCCTGAAGCTTTCTTT
j_gene: TRBJ1-5; abundance: many; d_gene: NA; v_gene: TRBV20-1; CDR3aa: CSARGGHHPDQPQHF; CDR3nt: TGCAGTGCTAGAGGGGGACACCATCCGGATCAGCCCCAGCATTTT
j_gene: TRBJ2-1; abundance: many; d_gene: NA; v_gene: TRBV6-1; CDR3aa: CASTLVGGAYNEQFF; CDR3nt: TGTGCCAGCACCCTTGTAGGGGGGGCCTACAATGAGCAGTTCTTC
j_gene: TRBJ2-7; abundance: NA; d_gene: TRBD1; v_gene: TRBV20-1; CDR3aa: CSADRSSHEQYF; CDR3nt: TGCAGTGCGGACAGGAGTTCCCACGAGCAGTACTTC
j_gene: TRBJ2-7; abundance: many; d_gene: TRBD1; v_gene: TRBV27; CDR3aa: CASSGDRDRGEQYF; CDR3nt: TGTGCCAGCAGTGGTGACCGGGACAGGGGCGAGCAGTACTTC
j_gene: TRBJ1-1; abundance: many; d_gene: TRBD1; v_gene: TRBV20-1; CDR3aa: CSARDRDGTEAFF; CDR3nt: TGCAGTGCTAGGGACAGGGACGGAACTGAAGCTTTCTTT
j_gene: TRBJ1-5; abundance: many; d_gene: NA; v_gene: TRBV15; CDR3aa: CATSSGISNQPQHF; CDR3nt: TGTGCCACCAGCAGTGGGATTAGCAATCAGCCCCAGCATTTT
j_gene: TRBJ2-4; abundance: few; d_gene: NA; v_gene: TRBV4-2; CDR3aa: CASSQDSGVNIQYF; CDR3nt: TGTGCCAGCAGCCAAGATTCGGGAGTCAACATTCAGTACTTC
j_gene: TRBJ1-2; abundance: many; d_gene: NA; v_gene: TRBV5-1; CDR3aa: CASSVTGLDYGYTF; CDR3nt: TGCGCCAGCAGCGTAACAGGGTTGGACTATGGCTACACCTTC
j_gene: TRBJ1-4; abundance: many; d_gene: NA; v_gene: TRBV20-1; CDR3aa: CSARSVEKLFF; CDR3nt: TGCAGTGCTAGAAGTGTGGAAAAACTGTTTTTT
j_gene: TRBJ1-4; abundance: many; d_gene: NA; v_gene: TRBV5-1; CDR3aa: CASSPGNTNEKLFF; CDR3nt: TGCGCCAGCAGCCCAGGGAACACTAATGAAAAACTGTTTTTT